These T cell receptor beta chains were read from a single sample in a study of blood T cell repertoires in COVID-19. This table comes from immunoSEQ multiplex PCR, and its TCRdb copy is limited to in-frame clones, with some not included. The data show some 200,000 clones, around nine tenths seen once. Sequencing was carried out using peripheral blood. Receptors were obtained from a man between 45 and 60 years old with COVID-19, enrolled during active disease. The CDR3 runs from the conserved cysteine through the conserved F or W. The D gene is left open where the match is weak. Clone size is given for some rows only: seen once, a few or many times, or a class if the clone is expanded.

v_call,j_call,clone_size,d_call,cdr3_aa,cdr3_nt
TRBV7-9,TRBJ1-2,NA,TRBD1,CASSPIDRDSHRNYGYTF,TGTGCCAGCAGCCCTATTGACCGGGACAGCCATCGCAACTATGGCTACACCTTC
TRBV15,TRBJ1-6,NA,NA,CATSRDRTSPLHF,TGTGCCACCAGCAGAGATAGAACTTCACCCCTCCACTTT
TRBV5-1,TRBJ2-1,once,TRBD1,CASSLGTGGHEQFF,TGCGCCAGCAGCTTGGGTACAGGGGGCCATGAGCAGTTCTTC
TRBV30,TRBJ1-2,NA,TRBD1,CAWSGIGVQGARTGYTF,TGTGCCTGGAGTGGGATAGGGGTCCAGGGGGCGCGTACAGGCTACACCTTC
TRBV19,TRBJ1-2,medium-sized,NA,CASSTPGLGYGYTF,TGTGCCAGTAGTACACCGGGTCTTGGCTATGGCTACACCTTC
TRBV12-5,TRBJ2-1,once,NA,CASGLVPLVVLKEQFF,TGTGCTAGTGGTTTGGTACCCCTAGTAGTGTTGAAGGAGCAGTTCTTC
TRBV6-2/TRBV6-3,TRBJ1-2,NA,TRBD1,CASSYFGQGNGYTF,TGTGCCAGCAGTTACTTTGGACAGGGGAATGGCTACACCTTC
TRBV28,TRBJ2-2,NA,TRBD1,CASTGQGHTGELFF,TGTGCCAGCACCGGACAGGGCCACACCGGGGAGCTGTTTTTT
TRBV19,TRBJ2-5,NA,TRBD2,CASSITTSGGYQETQYF,TGTGCCAGTAGTATAACGACTAGCGGGGGGTACCAAGAGACCCAGTACTTC
TRBV27,TRBJ2-7,NA,NA,CASSLNRLSYEQYF,TGTGCCAGCAGTTTAAACAGGCTGTCCTACGAGCAGTACTTC
TRBV5-1,TRBJ2-2,few,TRBD2,CASSYPREGTGELFF,TGCGCCAGCAGTTACCCTCGGGAGGGAACCGGGGAGCTGTTTTTT
TRBV7-3,TRBJ2-2,NA,TRBD2,CASKLAGGTGELFF,TGTGCCAGCAAACTAGCGGGAGGGACCGGGGAGCTGTTTTTT
TRBV6-5,TRBJ2-5,NA,TRBD1,CASSYLGRGRETQYF,TGTGCCAGCAGTTACCTTGGCAGGGGGCGAGAGACCCAGTACTTC
TRBV19,TRBJ1-1,NA,NA,CASSTSGGLGTEAFF,TGTGCCAGTAGTACCTCGGGGGGGCTTGGCACTGAAGCTTTCTTT
TRBV19,TRBJ1-2,once,NA,CASSFADYGYTF,TGTGCCAGTAGTTTCGCGGACTATGGCTACACCTTC
TRBV18,TRBJ2-1,once,TRBD2,CASSPRRGDPNEQFF,TGTGCCAGCTCACCCCGGCGGGGGGACCCCAATGAGCAGTTCTTC
TRBV29-1,TRBJ2-7,NA,NA,CSVAIRGSHEQYF,TGCAGCGTTGCAATCAGGGGATCACACGAGCAGTACTTC
TRBV5-8,TRBJ2-1,NA,NA,CASSLATGGGEQFF,TGTGCCAGCAGCTTGGCTACTGGGGGCGGTGAGCAGTTCTTC
TRBV15,TRBJ2-3,NA,TRBD2,CATSRTTSGSATDTQYF,TGTGCCACCAGCAGAACTACTAGCGGGAGTGCCACAGATACGCAGTATTTT
TRBV24-1,TRBJ2-1,NA,NA,CATSPRGPYNEQFF,TGTGCCACCAGCCCCAGGGGCCCGTACAATGAGCAGTTCTTC
TRBV11-2,TRBJ2-7,NA,NA,CASSRQATYEQYF,TGTGCCAGCAGTCGACAGGCCACCTACGAGCAGTACTTC
TRBV19,TRBJ1-4,NA,NA,CASSSAGDRRGKLFF,TGTGCCAGTAGTAGTGCGGGAGATAGGAGGGGAAAACTGTTTTTT
TRBV5-5,TRBJ1-2,NA,NA,CASSLLSNYGYTF,TGTGCCAGCAGCTTGCTGAGCAACTATGGCTACACCTTC
TRBV25-1,TRBJ2-7,NA,NA,CASSLVPWHEQYF,TGTGCCAGCAGTTTGGTCCCGTGGCACGAGCAGTACTTC
TRBV6-1,TRBJ1-1,NA,TRBD1,CASSDRGANTEAFF,TGTGCCAGCAGTGACAGGGGGGCGAACACTGAAGCTTTCTTT
TRBV9,TRBJ2-5,NA,NA,CASSVGVGGQQETQYF,TGTGCCAGCAGCGTAGGTGTGGGGGGACAGCAAGAGACCCAGTACTTC
TRBV5-1,TRBJ2-1,NA,TRBD2,CASSLWAGDYNEQFF,TGCGCCAGCAGCTTGTGGGCGGGAGATTACAATGAGCAGTTCTTC
TRBV5-5,TRBJ1-5,NA,NA,CASSLTVAARGQPQHF,TGTGCCAGCAGCTTGACGGTGGCAGCTCGGGGTCAGCCCCAGCATTTT
TRBV7-8,TRBJ2-7,NA,TRBD1,CASSLTGTETYEQYF,TGTGCCAGCAGCCTTACCGGGACAGAAACCTACGAGCAGTACTTC
TRBV19,TRBJ1-5,NA,TRBD1,CASSVGQVINQPQHF,TGTGCCAGTAGTGTAGGACAGGTAATCAATCAGCCCCAGCATTTT
TRBV30,TRBJ2-7,NA,TRBD1,CACTTGTGIYEQYF,TGTGCCTGCACCACCGGGACAGGGATCTACGAGCAGTACTTC
TRBV5-1,TRBJ2-5,NA,NA,CASSLASSGRGETQYF,TGCGCCAGCAGCTTGGCTAGCAGTGGCCGTGGGGAGACCCAGTACTTC
TRBV9,TRBJ2-2,NA,NA,CASSVAVTNTGELFF,TGTGCCAGCAGCGTAGCGGTCACTAACACCGGGGAGCTGTTTTTT
TRBV19,TRBJ2-7,NA,TRBD1,CASMSRTGGSYEQYF,TGTGCCAGTATGTCCCGGACAGGGGGCTCCTACGAGCAGTACTTC
TRBV4-2,TRBJ1-2,NA,TRBD1,CASSQARTGLSYGYTF,TGTGCCAGCAGCCAAGCTCGGACAGGTTTGAGCTATGGCTACACCTTC
TRBV5-5,TRBJ2-1,NA,TRBD2,CASTETGGDEQFF,TGTGCCAGCACCGAGACGGGGGGGGATGAGCAGTTCTTC
TRBV7-9,TRBJ2-7,NA,NA,CASSHRQGRGYEQYF,TGTGCCAGCAGCCATCGACAGGGGCGGGGGTACGAGCAGTACTTC
TRBV12-3/TRBV12-4,TRBJ1-4,NA,NA,CASSSGDVEKLFF,TGTGCCAGCAGTTCAGGGGACGTTGAAAAACTGTTTTTT